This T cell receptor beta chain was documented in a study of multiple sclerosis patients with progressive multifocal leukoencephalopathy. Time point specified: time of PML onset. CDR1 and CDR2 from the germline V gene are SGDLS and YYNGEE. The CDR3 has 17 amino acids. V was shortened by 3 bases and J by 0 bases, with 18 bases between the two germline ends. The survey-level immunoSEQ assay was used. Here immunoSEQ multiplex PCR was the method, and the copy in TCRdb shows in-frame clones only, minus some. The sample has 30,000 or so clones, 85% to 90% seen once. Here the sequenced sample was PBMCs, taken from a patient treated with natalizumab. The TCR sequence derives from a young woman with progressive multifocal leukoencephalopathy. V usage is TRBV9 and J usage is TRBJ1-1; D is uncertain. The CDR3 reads CASSANPSTYMNTEAFF. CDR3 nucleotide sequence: TGTGCCAGCAGCGCCAACCCATCGACATATATGAACACTGAAGCTTTCTTT.